The source of this TCR beta chain is a study of blood T cells in healthy people across ages. Next came a second PCR, run for 7 to 11 cycles, which used a sample-barcoded 5' primer along with a J-beta primer mix. TCRdb passed the 5' RACE reads through MiXCR, listing each CDR3 protein once. The sample contains 780,000 or so distinct CDR3 sequences, 45% to 70% of which appear only once. Germline V gives CDR1 SGHDN, CDR2 FVKESK. Trimming took off 4 bases at V and 5 bases at J, with 14 bases between the two ends. This CDR3 spans 14 amino acids. This clonotype was counted a single time. The sequence was obtained from a man aged 40-50 years in good health. The rearrangement joins TRBV14 to TRBJ2-5; D ambiguous. Sequences were obtained from blood. In nucleotides, the CDR3 is TGTGCCAGCAGCCCCCTCGTTGTTTCTGAGACCCAGTACTTC. This gives the protein CASSPLVVSETQYF.